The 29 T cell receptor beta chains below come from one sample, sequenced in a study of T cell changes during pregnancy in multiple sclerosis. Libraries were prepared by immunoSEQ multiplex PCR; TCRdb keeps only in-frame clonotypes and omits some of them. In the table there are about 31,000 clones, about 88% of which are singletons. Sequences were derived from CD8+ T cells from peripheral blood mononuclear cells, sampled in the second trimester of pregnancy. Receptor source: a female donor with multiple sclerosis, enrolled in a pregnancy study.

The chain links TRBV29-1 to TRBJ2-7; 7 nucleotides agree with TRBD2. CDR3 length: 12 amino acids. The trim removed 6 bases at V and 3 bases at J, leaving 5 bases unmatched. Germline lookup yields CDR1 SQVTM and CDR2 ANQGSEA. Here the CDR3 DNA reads TGCAGCGTCGGACTAGTTGGCTACGAGCAGTACTTC. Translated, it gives CSVGLVGYEQYF.

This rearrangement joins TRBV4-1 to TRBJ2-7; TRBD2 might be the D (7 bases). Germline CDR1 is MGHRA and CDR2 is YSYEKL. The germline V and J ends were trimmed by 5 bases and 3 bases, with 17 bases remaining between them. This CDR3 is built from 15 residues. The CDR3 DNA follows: TGCGCCAGCAGCAGCCGGGCAGGGGAGGGCTACGAGCAGTACTTC. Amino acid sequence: CASSSRAGEGYEQYF.

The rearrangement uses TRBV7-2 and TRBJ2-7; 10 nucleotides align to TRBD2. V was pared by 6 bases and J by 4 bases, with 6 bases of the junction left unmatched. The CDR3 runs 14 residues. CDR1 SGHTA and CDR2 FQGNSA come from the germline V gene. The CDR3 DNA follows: TGTGCCAGCAGTGACGGTAGCGGGGGGTACGAGCAGTACTTC. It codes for CASSDGSGGYEQYF. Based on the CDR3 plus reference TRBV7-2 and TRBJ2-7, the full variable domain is GAGVSQSPSNKVTEKGKDVELRCDPISGHTALYWYRQSLGQGLEFLIYFQGNSAPDKSGLPSDRFSAERTGGSVSTLTIQRTQQEDSAVYLCASSDGSGGYEQYFGPGTRLTVT.

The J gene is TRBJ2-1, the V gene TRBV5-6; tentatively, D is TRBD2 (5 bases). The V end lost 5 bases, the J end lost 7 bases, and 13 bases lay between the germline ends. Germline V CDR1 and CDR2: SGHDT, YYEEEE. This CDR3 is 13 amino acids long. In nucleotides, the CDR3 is TGTGCCAGCAGACGGAGAGGGCCGAATGAGCAGTTCTTC. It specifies CASRRRGPNEQFF.

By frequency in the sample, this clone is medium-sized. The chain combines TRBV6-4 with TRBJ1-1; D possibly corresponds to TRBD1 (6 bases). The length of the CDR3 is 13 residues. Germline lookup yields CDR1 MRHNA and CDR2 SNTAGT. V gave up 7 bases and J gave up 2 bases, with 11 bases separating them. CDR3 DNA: TGTGCCAGCACGGCAGGGGATAACACTGAAGCTTTCTTT. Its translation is CASTAGDNTEAFF.

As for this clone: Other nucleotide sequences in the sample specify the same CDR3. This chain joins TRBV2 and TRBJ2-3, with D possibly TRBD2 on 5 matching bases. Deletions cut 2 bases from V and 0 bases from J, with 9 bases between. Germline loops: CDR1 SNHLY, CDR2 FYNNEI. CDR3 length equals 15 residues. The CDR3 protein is CASSERLASTDTQYF. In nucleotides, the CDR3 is TGTGCCAGCAGTGAAAGGCTAGCTAGCACAGATACGCAGTATTTT.

CDR3 protein: CASSLGGREYQPQHF. The CDR3, as DNA: TGTGCCAGCAGCTTAGGGGGTAGGGAGTATCAGCCCCAGCATTTT. The chain recombines TRBV7-9 with TRBJ1-5, with D hard to call. There are 15 residues in the CDR3. Trimming pared 1 base from V and 5 bases from J, leaving 12 bases between. Per the germline V gene, CDR1 is SEHNR and CDR2 is FQNEAQ (reference sequence).

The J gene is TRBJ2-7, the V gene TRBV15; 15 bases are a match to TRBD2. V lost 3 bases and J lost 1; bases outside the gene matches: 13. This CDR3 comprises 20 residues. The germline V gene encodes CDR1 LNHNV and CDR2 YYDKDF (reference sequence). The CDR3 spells CATSREPGLAGGIGSYEQYF. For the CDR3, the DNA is TGTGCCACCAGCAGGGAACCGGGACTAGCGGGAGGTATAGGGTCCTACGAGCAGTACTTC.

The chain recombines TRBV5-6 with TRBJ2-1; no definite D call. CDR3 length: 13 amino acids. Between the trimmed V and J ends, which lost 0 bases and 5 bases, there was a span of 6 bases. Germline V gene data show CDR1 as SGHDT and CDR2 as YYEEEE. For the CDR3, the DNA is TGTGCCAGCAGCTTGGGAGGAGACAATGAGCAGTTCTTC. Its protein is CASSLGGDNEQFF. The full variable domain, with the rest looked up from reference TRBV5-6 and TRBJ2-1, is DAGVTQSPTHLIKTRGQQVTLRCSPKSGHDTVSWYQQALGQGPQFIFQYYEEEERQRGNFPDRFSGHQFPNYSSELNVNALLLGDSALYLCASSLGGDNEQFFGPGTRLTVL.

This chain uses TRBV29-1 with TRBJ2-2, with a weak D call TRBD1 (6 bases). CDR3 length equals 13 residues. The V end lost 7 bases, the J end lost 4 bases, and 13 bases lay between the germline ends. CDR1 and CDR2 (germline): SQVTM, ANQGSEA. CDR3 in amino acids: CSAGDKITGELFF. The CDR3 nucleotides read TGCAGCGCCGGGGACAAAATCACCGGGGAGCTGTTTTTT.

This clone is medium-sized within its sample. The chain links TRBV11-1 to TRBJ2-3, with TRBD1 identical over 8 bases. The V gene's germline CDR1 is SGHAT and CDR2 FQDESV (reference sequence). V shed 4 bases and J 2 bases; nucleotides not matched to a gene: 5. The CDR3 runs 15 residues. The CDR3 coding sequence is TGTGCCAGCAGCTCAGGGGGCGCACACACAGATACGCAGTATTTT. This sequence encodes CASSSGGAHTDTQYF.

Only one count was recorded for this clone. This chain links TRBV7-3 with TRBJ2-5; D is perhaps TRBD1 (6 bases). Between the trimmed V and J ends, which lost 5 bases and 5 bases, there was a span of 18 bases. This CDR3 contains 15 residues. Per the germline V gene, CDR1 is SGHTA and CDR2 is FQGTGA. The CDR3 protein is CASSPGGRGPETQYF. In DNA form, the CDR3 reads TGTGCCAGCAGCCCTGGGGGCAGGGGACCGGAGACCCAGTACTTC.

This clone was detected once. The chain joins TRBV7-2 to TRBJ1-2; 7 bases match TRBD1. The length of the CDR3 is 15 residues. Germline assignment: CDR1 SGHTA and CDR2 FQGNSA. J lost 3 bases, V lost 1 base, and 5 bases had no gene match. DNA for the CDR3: TGTGCCAGCAGCTTAGTAGGGGGCGTCGACTATGGCTACACCTTC. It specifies CASSLVGGVDYGYTF. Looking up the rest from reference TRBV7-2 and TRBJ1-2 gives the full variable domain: GAGVSQSPSNKVTEKGKDVELRCDPISGHTALYWYRQSLGQGLEFLIYFQGNSAPDKSGLPSDRFSAERTGGSVSTLTIQRTQQEDSAVYLCASSLVGGVDYGYTFGSGTRLTVV.

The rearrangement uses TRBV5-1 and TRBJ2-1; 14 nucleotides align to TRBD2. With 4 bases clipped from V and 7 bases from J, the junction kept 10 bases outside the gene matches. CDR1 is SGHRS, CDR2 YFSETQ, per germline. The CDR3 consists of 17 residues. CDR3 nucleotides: TGCGCCAGCAGCCTCCCACCGACTAGCGGGAGGGAGAATGAGCAGTTCTTC. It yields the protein CASSLPPTSGRENEQFF.

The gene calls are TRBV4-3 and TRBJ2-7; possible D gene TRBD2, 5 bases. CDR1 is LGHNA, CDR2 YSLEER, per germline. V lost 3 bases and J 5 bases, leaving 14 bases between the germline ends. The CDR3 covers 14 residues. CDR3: CASSQGSGRDEQYF. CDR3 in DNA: TGCGCCAGCAGCCAGGGGAGCGGCCGGGACGAGCAGTACTTC.

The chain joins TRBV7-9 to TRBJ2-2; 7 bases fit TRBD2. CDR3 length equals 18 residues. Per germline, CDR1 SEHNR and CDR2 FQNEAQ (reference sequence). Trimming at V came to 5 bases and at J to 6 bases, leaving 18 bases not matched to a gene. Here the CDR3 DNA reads TGTGCCAGCAGCCCACGGGCCCGGGAGGTAGGGTACGCCGGGGAGCTGTTTTTT. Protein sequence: CASSPRAREVGYAGELFF.

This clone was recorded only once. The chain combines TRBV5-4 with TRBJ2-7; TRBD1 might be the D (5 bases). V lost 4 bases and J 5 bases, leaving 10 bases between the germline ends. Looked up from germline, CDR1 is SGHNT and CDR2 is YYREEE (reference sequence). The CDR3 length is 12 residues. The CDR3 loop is CASSPGHDEQYF. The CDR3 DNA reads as TGTGCCAGCAGCCCCGGACACGACGAGCAGTACTTC.

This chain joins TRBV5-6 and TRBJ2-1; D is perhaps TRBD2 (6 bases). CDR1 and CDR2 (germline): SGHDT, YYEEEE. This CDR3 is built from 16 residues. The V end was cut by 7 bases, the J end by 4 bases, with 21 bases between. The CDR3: CASRSSGLVLYNEQFF. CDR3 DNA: TGTGCCAGCCGCTCGTCGGGACTCGTCCTTTACAATGAGCAGTTCTTC.

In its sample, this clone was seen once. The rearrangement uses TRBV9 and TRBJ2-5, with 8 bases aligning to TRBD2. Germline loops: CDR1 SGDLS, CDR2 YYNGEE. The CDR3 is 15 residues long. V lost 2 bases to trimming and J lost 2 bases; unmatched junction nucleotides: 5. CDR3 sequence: CASSVYGRVQETQYF. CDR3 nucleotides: TGTGCCAGCAGCGTGTACGGGAGGGTTCAAGAGACCCAGTACTTC. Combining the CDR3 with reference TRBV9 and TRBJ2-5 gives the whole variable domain DSGVTQTPKHLITATGQRVTLRCSPRSGDLSVYWYQQSLDQGLQFLIQYYNGEERAKGNILERFSAQQFPDLHSELNLSSLELGDSALYFCASSVYGRVQETQYFGPGTRLLVL.

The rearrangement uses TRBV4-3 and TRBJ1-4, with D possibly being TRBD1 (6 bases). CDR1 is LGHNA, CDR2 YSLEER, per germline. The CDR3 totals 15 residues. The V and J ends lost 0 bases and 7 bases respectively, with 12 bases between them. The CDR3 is CASSQDPGDGEKLFF. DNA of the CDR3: TGCGCCAGCAGCCAAGATCCAGGGGATGGTGAAAAACTGTTTTTT.

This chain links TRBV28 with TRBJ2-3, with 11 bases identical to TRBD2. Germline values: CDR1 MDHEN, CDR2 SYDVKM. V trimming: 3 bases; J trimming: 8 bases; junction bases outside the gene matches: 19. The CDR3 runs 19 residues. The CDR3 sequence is CASSLDIGVAGGLRGTQYF. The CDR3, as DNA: TGTGCCAGCAGTTTGGATATTGGGGTAGCGGGAGGGTTACGTGGTACGCAGTATTTT.

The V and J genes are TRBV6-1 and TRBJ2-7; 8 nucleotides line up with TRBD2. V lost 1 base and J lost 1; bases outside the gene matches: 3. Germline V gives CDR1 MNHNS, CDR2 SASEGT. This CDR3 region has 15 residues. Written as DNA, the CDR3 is TGTGCCAGCAGTGAAGAAACTAGCGGTTCCTACGAGCAGTACTTC. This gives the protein CASSEETSGSYEQYF.

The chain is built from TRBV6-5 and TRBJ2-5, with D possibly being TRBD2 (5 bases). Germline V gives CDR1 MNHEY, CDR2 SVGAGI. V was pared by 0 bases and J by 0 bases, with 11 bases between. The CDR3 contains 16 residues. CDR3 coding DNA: TGTGCCAGCAGTTACTCGAAGGACTTTTACCAAGAGACCCAGTACTTC. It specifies CASSYSKDFYQETQYF.

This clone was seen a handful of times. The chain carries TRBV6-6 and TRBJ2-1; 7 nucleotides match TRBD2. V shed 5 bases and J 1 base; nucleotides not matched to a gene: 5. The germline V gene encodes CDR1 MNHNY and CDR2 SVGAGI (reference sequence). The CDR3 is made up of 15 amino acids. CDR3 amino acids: CASSPSAGSYNEQFF. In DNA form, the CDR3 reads TGTGCCAGCAGTCCCTCAGCGGGATCCTACAATGAGCAGTTCTTC.

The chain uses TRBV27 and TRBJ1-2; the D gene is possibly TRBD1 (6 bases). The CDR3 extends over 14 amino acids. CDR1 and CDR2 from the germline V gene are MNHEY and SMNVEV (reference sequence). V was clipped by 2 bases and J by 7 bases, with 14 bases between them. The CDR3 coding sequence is TGTGCCAGCAGTTTAACGGGGGGCTATATTGGCTACACCTTC. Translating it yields CASSLTGGYIGYTF.

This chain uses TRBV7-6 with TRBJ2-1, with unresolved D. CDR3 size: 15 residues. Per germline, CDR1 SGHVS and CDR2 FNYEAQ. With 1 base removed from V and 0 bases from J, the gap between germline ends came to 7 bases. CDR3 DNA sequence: TGTGCCAGCAGCTTAGAATGGAGCTCCTACAATGAGCAGTTCTTC. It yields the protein CASSLEWSSYNEQFF. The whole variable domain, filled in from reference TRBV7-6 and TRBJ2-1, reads GAGVSQSPRYKVTKRGQDVALRCDPISGHVSLYWYRQALGQGPEFLTYFNYEAQQDKSGLPNDRFSAERPEGSISTLTIQRTEQRDSAMYRCASSLEWSSYNEQFFGPGTRLTVL.

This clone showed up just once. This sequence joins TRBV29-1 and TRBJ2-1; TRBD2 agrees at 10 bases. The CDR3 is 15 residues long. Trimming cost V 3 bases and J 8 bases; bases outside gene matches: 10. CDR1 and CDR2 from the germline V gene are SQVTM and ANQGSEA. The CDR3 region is CSVDRSGRGEYEQFF. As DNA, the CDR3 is TGCAGCGTTGATAGGAGCGGGAGGGGGGAATATGAGCAGTTCTTC.

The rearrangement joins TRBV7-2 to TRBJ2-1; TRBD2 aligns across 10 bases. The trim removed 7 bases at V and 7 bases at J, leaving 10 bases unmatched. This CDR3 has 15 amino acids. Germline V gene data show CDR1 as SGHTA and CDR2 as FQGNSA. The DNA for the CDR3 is TGTGCCAGCACCCAGGCAGCGGGAGGGCCGAATGAGCAGTTCTTC. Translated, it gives CASTQAAGGPNEQFF.

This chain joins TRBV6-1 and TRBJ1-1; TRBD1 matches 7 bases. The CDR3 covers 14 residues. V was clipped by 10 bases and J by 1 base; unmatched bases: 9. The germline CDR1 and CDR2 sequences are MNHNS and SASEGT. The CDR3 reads CAITTGSENTEAFF. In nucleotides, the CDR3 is TGTGCCATCACGACAGGGTCTGAGAACACTGAAGCTTTCTTT.